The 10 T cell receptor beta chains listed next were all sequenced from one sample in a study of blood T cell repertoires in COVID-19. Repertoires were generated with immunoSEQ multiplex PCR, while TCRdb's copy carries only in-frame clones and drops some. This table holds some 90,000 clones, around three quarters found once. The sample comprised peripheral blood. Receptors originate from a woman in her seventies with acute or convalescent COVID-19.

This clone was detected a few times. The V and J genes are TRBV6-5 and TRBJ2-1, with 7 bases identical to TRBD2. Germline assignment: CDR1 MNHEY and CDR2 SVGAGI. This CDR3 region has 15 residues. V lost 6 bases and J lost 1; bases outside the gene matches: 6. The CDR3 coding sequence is TGTGCCAGCAGCCGGGACTACCCTTCCTACAATGAGCAGTTCTTC. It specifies CASSRDYPSYNEQFF.

The CDR3 coding sequence is TGTGCCAGCAGCCGGACCACGGGGGGAGCGGGTGGGTCCTACGAGCAGTACTTC. As protein: CASSRTTGGAGGSYEQYF. The chain joins TRBV4-2 to TRBJ2-7; 7 positions match TRBD2. The CDR3 runs 18 residues. V was pared by 4 bases and J by 1 base, with 16 bases of the junction left unmatched. Germline-derived CDR1 and CDR2 are LGHNA and YNFKEQ.

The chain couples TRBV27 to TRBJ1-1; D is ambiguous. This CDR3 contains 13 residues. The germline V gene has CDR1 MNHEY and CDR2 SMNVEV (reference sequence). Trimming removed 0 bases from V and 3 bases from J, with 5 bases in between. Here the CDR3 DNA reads TGTGCCAGCAGTTTATCGAGGCACACTGAAGCTTTCTTT. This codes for CASSLSRHTEAFF.

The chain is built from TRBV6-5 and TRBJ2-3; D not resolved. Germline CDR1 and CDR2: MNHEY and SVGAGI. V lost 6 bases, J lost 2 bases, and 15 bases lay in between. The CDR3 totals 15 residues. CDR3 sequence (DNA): TGTGCCAGCAGGCTAGGCCCTCCTAACACAGATACGCAGTATTTT. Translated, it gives CASRLGPPNTDTQYF.

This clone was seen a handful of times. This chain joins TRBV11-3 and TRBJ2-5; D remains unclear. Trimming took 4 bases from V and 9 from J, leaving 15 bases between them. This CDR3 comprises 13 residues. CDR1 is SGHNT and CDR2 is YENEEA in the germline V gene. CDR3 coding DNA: TGTGCCAGCAGCTCCAGCCCCAGGAATCCCCAGTACTTC. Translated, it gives CASSSSPRNPQYF.

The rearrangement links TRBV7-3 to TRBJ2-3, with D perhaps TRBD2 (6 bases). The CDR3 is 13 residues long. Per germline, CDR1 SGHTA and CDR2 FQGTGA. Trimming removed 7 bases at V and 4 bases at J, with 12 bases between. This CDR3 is CASTPGGADTQYF. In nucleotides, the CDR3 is TGTGCCAGCACCCCCGGCGGGGCAGATACGCAGTATTTT.

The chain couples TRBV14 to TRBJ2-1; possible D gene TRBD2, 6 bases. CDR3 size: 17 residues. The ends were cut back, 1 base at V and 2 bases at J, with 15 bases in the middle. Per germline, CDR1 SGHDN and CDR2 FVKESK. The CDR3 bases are TGTGCCAGCAGCCAAGTGGCGGGAATCCAAGCCTACAATGAGCAGTTCTTC. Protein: CASSQVAGIQAYNEQFF. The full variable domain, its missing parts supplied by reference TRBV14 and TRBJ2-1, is EAGVTQFPSHSVIEKGQTVTLRCDPISGHDNLYWYRRVMGKEIKFLLHFVKESKQDESGMPNNRFLAERTGGTYSTLKVQPAELEDSGVYFCASSQVAGIQAYNEQFFGPGTRLTVL.

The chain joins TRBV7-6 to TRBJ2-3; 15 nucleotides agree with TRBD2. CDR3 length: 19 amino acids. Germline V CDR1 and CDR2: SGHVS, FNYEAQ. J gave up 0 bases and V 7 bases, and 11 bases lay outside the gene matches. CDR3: CASKAGLAGGYVSTDTQYF. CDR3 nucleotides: TGTGCCAGCAAAGCGGGACTAGCGGGAGGATATGTTAGCACAGATACGCAGTATTTT.

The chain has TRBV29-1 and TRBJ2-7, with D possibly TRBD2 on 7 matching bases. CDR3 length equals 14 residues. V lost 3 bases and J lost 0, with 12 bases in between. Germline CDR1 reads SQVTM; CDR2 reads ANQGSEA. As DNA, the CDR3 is TGCAGCGTTGAGGCGGGGGCCAACTCCTACGAGCAGTACTTC. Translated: CSVEAGANSYEQYF.

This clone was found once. The chain's CDR3 is CASSLDLTGELFF. The CDR3 DNA reads TGCGCCAGCAGCTTGGATCTCACCGGGGAGCTGTTTTTT. This chain links TRBV5-1 with TRBJ2-2; D gene ambiguous. Trimming left V 0 bases short and J 4 bases short, with 4 bases between. This CDR3 comprises 13 residues. In germline, CDR1 is SGHRS, CDR2 YFSETQ. The variable domain in full, with the rest retrieved from reference TRBV5-1 and TRBJ2-2, is KAGVTQTPRYLIKTRGQQVTLSCSPISGHRSVSWYQQTPGQGLQFLFEYFSETQRNKGNFPGRFSGRQFSNSRSEMNVSTLELGDSALYLCASSLDLTGELFFGEGSRLTVL.